The 5 T cell receptor beta chains below come from one sample, sequenced in a study of identical twins. TCRdb ran MiXCR on the 5' RACE reads and lists one entry per CDR3 protein. Of fewer than 500,000 distinct CDR3 sequences in the sample, roughly 13% were seen once. These data were also filed under a second study, of yellow fever vaccine responses in identical twins.

The sample taken for sequencing was CD4+ T cells sorted from blood. The receptors were gathered from a woman between 18 and 29 years old in good health.

The chain employs TRBV5-1 and TRBJ1-2; the match to TRBD1 covers 8 bases. J gave up 3 bases and V 4 bases, and 8 bases lay outside the gene matches. The CDR3 length is 15 residues. The germline gives CDR1 SGHRS, CDR2 YFSETQ. CDR3 DNA sequence: TGCGCCAGCAGCCCCAAACCGGGACAGGACTATGGCTACACCTTC. The encoded protein is CASSPKPGQDYGYTF.

The chain has TRBV29-1 and TRBJ2-7; D is ambiguous. The CDR3 totals 12 residues. The ends were cut back, 5 bases at V and 2 bases at J, with 10 bases in the middle. Germline CDR1 is SQVTM and CDR2 is ANQGSEA. The CDR3 coding sequence is TGCAGCGTTCTAAGGGATGCCTACGAGCAGTACTTC. Amino acid sequence: CSVLRDAYEQYF.

The chain links TRBV2 to TRBJ2-1, with 7 nucleotides matching TRBD1. The CDR3 contains 13 residues. The germline V gene has CDR1 SNHLY and CDR2 FYNNEI. V trimming: 8 bases; J trimming: 3 bases; junction bases outside the gene matches: 4. The CDR3 is CASARDSYNEQFF. DNA for the CDR3: TGTGCCAGCGCACGGGACAGCTACAATGAGCAGTTCTTC. The entire variable domain, with the rest obtained from reference TRBV2 and TRBJ2-1, is as follows: EPEVTQTPSHQVTQMGQEVILRCVPISNHLYFYWYRQILGQKVEFLVSFYNNEISEKSEIFDDQFSVERPDGSNFTLKIRSTKLEDSAMYFCASARDSYNEQFFGPGTRLTVL.

In its sample, this clonotype was seen many times. The chain links TRBV7-9 to TRBJ1-1, with a tentative D call TRBD1 (6 bases). CDR3 length equals 14 residues. The germline V gene encodes CDR1 SEHNR and CDR2 FQNEAQ (reference sequence). Trimming stripped 1 base from V and 2 bases from J, with 8 bases between. CDR3 residues: CASSLGTENTEAFF. The DNA of the CDR3 is TGTGCCAGCAGCTTAGGGACAGAAAACACTGAAGCTTTCTTT.

The chain couples TRBV24-1 to TRBJ2-2; TRBD1 aligns across 8 bases. Germline CDR1 is KGHDR and CDR2 is SFDVKD. CDR3 length: 16 residues. The V and J ends lost 10 bases and 5 bases, in that order; junction bases with no gene match: 14. This CDR3 is CATGGSGTGGTGELFF. The CDR3 DNA sequence: TGTGCCACTGGAGGCTCCGGAACAGGGGGAACCGGGGAGCTGTTTTTT.